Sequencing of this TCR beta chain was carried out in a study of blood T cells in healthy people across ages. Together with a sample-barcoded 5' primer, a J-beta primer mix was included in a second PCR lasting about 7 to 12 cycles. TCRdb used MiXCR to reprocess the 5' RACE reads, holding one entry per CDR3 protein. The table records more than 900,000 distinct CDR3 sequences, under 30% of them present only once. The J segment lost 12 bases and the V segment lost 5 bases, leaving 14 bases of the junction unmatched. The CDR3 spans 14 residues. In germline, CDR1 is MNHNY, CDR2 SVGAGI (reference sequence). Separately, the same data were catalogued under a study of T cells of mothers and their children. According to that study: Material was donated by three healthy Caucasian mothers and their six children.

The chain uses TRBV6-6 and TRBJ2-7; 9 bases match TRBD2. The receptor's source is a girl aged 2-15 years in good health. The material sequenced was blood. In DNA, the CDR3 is TGTGCCAGCAGTCACTATTCCGGGACTAGCCTTGGGTACTTC. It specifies CASSHYSGTSLGYF.